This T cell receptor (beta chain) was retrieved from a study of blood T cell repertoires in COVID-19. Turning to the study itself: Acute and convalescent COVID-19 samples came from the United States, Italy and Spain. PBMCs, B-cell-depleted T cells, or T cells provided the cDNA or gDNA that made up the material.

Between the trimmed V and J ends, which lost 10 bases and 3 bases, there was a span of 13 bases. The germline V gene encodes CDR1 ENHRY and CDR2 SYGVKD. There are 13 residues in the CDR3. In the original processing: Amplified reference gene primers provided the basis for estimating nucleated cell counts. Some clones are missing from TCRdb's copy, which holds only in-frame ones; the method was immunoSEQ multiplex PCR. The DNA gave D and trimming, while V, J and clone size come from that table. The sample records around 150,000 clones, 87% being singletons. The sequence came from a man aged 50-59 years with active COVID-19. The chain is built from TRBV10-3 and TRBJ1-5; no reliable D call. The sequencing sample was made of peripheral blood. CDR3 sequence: CATLEGVNQPQHF. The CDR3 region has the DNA TGTGCCACCCTCGAGGGAGTCAATCAGCCCCAGCATTTT.